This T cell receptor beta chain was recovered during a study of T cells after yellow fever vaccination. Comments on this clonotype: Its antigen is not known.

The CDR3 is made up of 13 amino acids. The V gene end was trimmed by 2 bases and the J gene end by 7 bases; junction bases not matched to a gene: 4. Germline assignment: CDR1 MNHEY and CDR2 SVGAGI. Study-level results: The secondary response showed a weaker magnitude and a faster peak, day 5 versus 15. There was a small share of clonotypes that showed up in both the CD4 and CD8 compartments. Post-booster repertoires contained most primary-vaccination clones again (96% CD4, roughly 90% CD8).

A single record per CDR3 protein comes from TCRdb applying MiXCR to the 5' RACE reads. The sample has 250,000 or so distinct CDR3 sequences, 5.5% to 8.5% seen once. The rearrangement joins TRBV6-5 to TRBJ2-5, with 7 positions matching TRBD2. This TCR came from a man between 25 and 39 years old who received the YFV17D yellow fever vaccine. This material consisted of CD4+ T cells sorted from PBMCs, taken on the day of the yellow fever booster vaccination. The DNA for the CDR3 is TGTGCCAGCAGTTACGTCGGGGAGGGGACCCAGTACTTC. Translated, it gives CASSYVGEGTQYF.